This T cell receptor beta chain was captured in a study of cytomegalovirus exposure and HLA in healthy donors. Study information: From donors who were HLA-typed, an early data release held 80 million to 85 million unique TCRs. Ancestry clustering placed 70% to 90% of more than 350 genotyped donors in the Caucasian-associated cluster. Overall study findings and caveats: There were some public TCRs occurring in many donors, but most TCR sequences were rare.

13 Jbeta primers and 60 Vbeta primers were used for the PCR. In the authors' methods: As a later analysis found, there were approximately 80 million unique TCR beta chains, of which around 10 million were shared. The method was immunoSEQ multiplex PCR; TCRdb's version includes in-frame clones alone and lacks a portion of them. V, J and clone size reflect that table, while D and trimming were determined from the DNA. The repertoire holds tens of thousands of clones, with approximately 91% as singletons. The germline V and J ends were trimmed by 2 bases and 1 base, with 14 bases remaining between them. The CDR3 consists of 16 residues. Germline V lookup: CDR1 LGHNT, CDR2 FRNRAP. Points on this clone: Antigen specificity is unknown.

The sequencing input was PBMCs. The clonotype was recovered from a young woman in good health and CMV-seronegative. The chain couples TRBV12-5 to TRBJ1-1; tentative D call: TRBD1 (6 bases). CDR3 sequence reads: CASGLPQGRENTEAFF. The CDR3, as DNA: TGTGCTAGTGGTTTGCCACAGGGCAGGGAGAACACTGAAGCTTTCTTT.